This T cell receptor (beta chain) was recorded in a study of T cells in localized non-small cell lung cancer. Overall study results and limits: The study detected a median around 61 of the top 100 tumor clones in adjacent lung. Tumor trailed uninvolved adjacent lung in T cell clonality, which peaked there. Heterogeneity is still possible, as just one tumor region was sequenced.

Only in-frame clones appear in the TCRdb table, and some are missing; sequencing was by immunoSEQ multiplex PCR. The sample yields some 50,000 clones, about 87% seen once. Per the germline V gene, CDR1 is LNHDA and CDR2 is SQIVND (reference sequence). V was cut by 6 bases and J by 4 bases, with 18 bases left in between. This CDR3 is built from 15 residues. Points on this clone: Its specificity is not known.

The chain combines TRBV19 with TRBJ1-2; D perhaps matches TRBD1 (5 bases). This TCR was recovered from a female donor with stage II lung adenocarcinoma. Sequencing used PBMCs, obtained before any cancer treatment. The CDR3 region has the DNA TGTGCCAGTAGCAGACTCCGGGACGTCCTCTATGGCTACACCTTC. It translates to CASSRLRDVLYGYTF.